This TCR beta chain was sequenced during a study of T cell responses to AZD1222 COVID-19 vaccine. Overall study: Some second doses came at about 4 weeks and others at about 12 weeks; these were pooled.

Method: immunoSEQ multiplex PCR; TCRdb's copy keeps in-frame clones and lacks some. Of under 200,000 clones in the sample, around nine tenths were seen once. The germline V gene has CDR1 MNHEY and CDR2 SVGAGI. V gave up 6 bases and J gave up 4 bases, with 10 bases separating them. The CDR3 totals 13 residues. To note about this clone: Antigen: not known.

General study findings and limits: Within unmutated variant regions lay the reported targets of nearly half of spike-specific TCRs.

The receptor was derived from an adult in good health. The source was peripheral blood, collected on day 0 of AZD1222 vaccination. V gene TRBV6-5 combines with J gene TRBJ1-5; D possibly corresponds to TRBD1 (6 bases). CDR3 coding DNA: TGTGCCAGCAGGGGGACAAATAATCAGCCCCAGCATTTT. Protein product: CASRGTNNQPQHF.